This TCR beta chain was documented in a study of T cell responses to AZD1222 COVID-19 vaccine. Points from the study as a whole: Repertoire samples came only from after the peak T cell response. In a largely white British group with more females than males, clonal diversity was possibly underestimated. Vaccine-related CD4 TCRs covered spike, predominating at 160-218 and 743-854.

Using immunoSEQ multiplex PCR, the repertoire was profiled, and TCRdb retains in-frame clones only, with some absent. The sample lists under 140,000 clones; about 85% were seen once. A word on this clone: Its target is unknown.

The CDR3 consists of 13 residues. Germline loops: CDR1 SGDLS, CDR2 YYNGEE. V was shortened by 7 bases and J by 6 bases, with 17 bases between the two germline ends. The receptor's source is an adult in good health. Specimen: peripheral blood, collected on day 0 of AZD1222 vaccination. V and J are TRBV9 and TRBJ2-7; the D call may be TRBD1 or TRBD2 (6 bases each). CDR3 sequence: CASSLEGGSEQYF. The CDR3 bases are TGTGCCAGCTCCTTAGAGGGGGGATCCGAGCAGTACTTC.